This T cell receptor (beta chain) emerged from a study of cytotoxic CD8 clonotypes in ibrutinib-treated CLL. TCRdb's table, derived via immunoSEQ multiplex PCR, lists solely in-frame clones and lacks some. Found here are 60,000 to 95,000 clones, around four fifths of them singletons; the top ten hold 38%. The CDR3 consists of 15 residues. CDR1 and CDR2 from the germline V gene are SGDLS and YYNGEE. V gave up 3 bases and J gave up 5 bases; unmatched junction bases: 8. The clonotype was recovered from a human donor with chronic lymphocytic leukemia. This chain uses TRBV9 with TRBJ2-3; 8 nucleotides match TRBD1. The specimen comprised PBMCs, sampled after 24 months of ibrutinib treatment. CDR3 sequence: CASSAGDRPQDTQYF. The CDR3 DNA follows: TGTGCCAGCAGCGCGGGGGACAGGCCCCAAGATACGCAGTATTTT.